These 9 T cell receptor beta chains came from one sample sequenced in a study of shared T cell receptors in the human thymus. Profiling relied on immunoSEQ multiplex PCR, and the TCRdb table lists in-frame clones only, not all of them. The sample yields about 540,000 clones, 78% seen once. The sample was also reused in another study, on human thymus T cells.

Sequencing was performed on thymocytes. The receptors come from a boy in the first two years of life with a congenital heart defect.

This chain connects TRBV5-1 to TRBJ2-7, with D perhaps TRBD2 (6 bases). The ends were cut back, 4 bases at V and 2 bases at J, with 16 bases in the middle. Germline-derived CDR1 and CDR2 are SGHRS and YFSETQ. The CDR3 consists of 15 residues. CDR3 coding DNA: TGCGCCAGCAGCCAGGGACTCCCGGTCACCTACGAGCAGTACTTC. This encodes CASSQGLPVTYEQYF.

The V call is TRBV4-1, the J call TRBJ2-7; D is perhaps TRBD2 (6 bases). Germline V gene sequence: CDR1 MGHRA, CDR2 YSYEKL. The CDR3 sequence is 13 residues long. Trimming stripped 6 bases from V and 7 bases from J, with 16 bases between. This CDR3 is CASSGREAREQYF. Written as DNA, the CDR3 is TGCGCCAGCAGTGGGCGGGAAGCGCGGGAGCAGTACTTC.

The gene calls are TRBV5-6 and TRBJ1-4; 10 bases agree with TRBD1. The ends lost 3 bases at V and 8 bases at J; junction bases unmatched: 7. CDR1 is SGHDT, CDR2 YYEEEE, per germline. This CDR3 has 15 residues. CDR3 nucleotides: TGTGCCAGCAGCTGGGACAGGGGATCGGGCGAAAAACTGTTTTTT. This gives the protein CASSWDRGSGEKLFF.

This sequence joins TRBV19 and TRBJ2-7, with TRBD1 identical over 7 bases. The germline V gene has CDR1 LNHDA and CDR2 SQIVND (reference sequence). This CDR3 has 15 amino acids. V lost 7 bases, J lost 7 bases, and 16 bases stayed unmatched. The CDR3 protein is CASMGTVGGLGEQYF. In nucleotides, the CDR3 is TGTGCCAGTATGGGGACAGTCGGTGGATTGGGGGAGCAGTACTTC.

This chain joins TRBV6-5 and TRBJ2-5; TRBD2 is a possible D gene (6 bases). CDR1 is MNHEY, CDR2 SVGAGI, per germline. This CDR3 is 14 amino acids long. V gave up 0 bases and J gave up 5 bases, with 10 bases separating them. Here the CDR3 reads CASSYSTGGETQYF. The CDR3 DNA follows: TGTGCCAGCAGTTACTCGACTGGGGGGGAGACCCAGTACTTC.

A few counts support this clone. The J gene is TRBJ1-2, the V gene TRBV30, with 8 bases lining up with TRBD1. The CDR3 contains 16 residues. CDR1 and CDR2 (germline): GTSNPN, SVGIG (reference sequence). V dropped 1 base and J dropped 4; count of bases not matched to a gene: 11. The chain's CDR3 is CAWSDSGQAISYGYTF. For the CDR3, the DNA is TGTGCCTGGAGTGATTCGGGACAGGCGATTTCCTATGGCTACACCTTC.

The gene calls are TRBV19 and TRBJ1-1, with TRBD1 matching 9 bases. This CDR3 comprises 17 residues. J was trimmed by 0 bases and V by 3 bases; bases with no gene match: 8. Germline CDR1 is LNHDA and CDR2 is SQIVND (reference sequence). The CDR3 region has the DNA TGTGCCAGTAGTATGGCTACAGGGGGCCCAGTGAACACTGAAGCTTTCTTT. Encoded protein: CASSMATGGPVNTEAFF.

This clone has only one observation. The gene calls are TRBV11-3 and TRBJ2-2; 7 bases are a match to TRBD2. The length of the CDR3 is 16 residues. J was trimmed by 3 bases and V by 4 bases; bases with no gene match: 8. In germline, CDR1 is SGHNT, CDR2 YENEEA. CDR3 bases: TGTGCCAGCAGCTCAGCGGGGCTAGGCTACACCGGGGAGCTGTTTTTT. Protein product: CASSSAGLGYTGELFF.

The chain links TRBV18 to TRBJ2-1, with 7 bases identical to TRBD2. Looked up from germline, CDR1 is KGHSH and CDR2 is LQKENI. This CDR3 is 16 amino acids long. V shed 3 bases and J 6 bases; nucleotides not matched to a gene: 11. The chain's CDR3 is CASSPSGLSTFNEQFF. For the CDR3, the DNA is TGTGCCAGCTCACCCTCGGGACTAAGTACTTTCAATGAGCAGTTCTTC.